The rows below give T cell receptor beta chains drawn from one sample of a study of prognosis after radiotherapy for stage I lung cancer. MiXCR was run by TCRdb on the multiplex PCR reads, yielding one entry per CDR3 protein. The sample has about 20,000 distinct CDR3 sequences; around 47% are singletons. The input for sequencing was PBMCs, taken before or after stereotactic body radiation therapy (not recorded which). Source of these receptors: a donor over 45 with non-small cell lung cancer. CDR3s include the opening cysteine and the closing phenylalanine or tryptophan. D genes are given only for firm matches. Part of the rows lack a size; the others show once, few, many or a class for expanded clones.

V gene	clone size	CDR3 length	J gene	D gene	CDR3 DNA	CDR3 protein
TRBV12-3/TRBV12-4	medium-sized	15	TRBJ2-2	TRBD2	TGTGCCAGCAGTCGATCTAGCGGGGTGTCCGGGGAGCTGTTTTTT	CASSRSSGVSGELFF
TRBV12-3/TRBV12-4	NA	15	TRBJ2-6	NA	TGTGCCAGCAAACCACAGTGGGCTGGGGCCAACGTCCTTACTTTC	CASKPQWAGANVLTF
TRBV5-1	NA	14	TRBJ1-1	NA	TGCGCCAGCAGATGGGACACGGCGAACACTGAAGCTTTCTTT	CASRWDTANTEAFF
TRBV20-1	many	16	TRBJ2-2	TRBD2	TGCAGTGCTAGCAACAGACTAGCCGCGAGGGGCGGGGAGCTGTTTTTT	CSASNRLAARGGELFF
TRBV12-3/TRBV12-4	NA	14	TRBJ2-7	NA	TGTGCCAGCAGCCCCCGGTACAGGGCTTACGAGCAGTACTTC	CASSPRYRAYEQYF
TRBV2	NA	16	TRBJ2-5	TRBD2	TGTGCCAGCAGTGTAGGGGGAGGGACTAGCGGAGAGACCCAGTACTTC	CASSVGGGTSGETQYF
TRBV5-1	NA	16	TRBJ2-2	NA	TGCGCCAGCAGCTCTCTGGGATGGGGCCTGGACGGGGAGCTGTCTTTT	CASSSLGWGLDGELSF
TRBV28	NA	16	TRBJ1-2	TRBD1	TGTGCCAGCACCACGGGGACAGCCGGGAGCGTTTATGGCTACACCTTC	CASTTGTAGSVYGYTF
TRBV19	many	14	TRBJ1-5	TRBD1	TGTGCCAGTAGTATAGGGACAGGGAATCAGCCCCAGCATTTT	CASSIGTGNQPQHF
TRBV29-1	many	14	TRBJ1-1	TRBD1	TGCAGCACGCTTACCGGGACAGGGAACACTGAAGCTTTCTTT	CSTLTGTGNTEAFF
TRBV20-1	NA	14	TRBJ2-1	NA	TGCAGTTCTAGTCGGGGTGACTCCTACAATGAGCAGTTCTTC	CSSSRGDSYNEQFF
TRBV27	NA	13	TRBJ1-1	NA	TGTGCCTGCAGTTACCGGGAGAACAATGAAGCTTTCTTT	CACSYRENNEAFF
TRBV10-3	many	17	TRBJ2-7	TRBD2	TGTGCCATCAGTGACTCCCTTAATGGACTAGCGGGAGCCGAGCAGTACTTC	CAISDSLNGLAGAEQYF
TRBV28	once	15	TRBJ1-5	NA	TGTGCCAGCAGGTCGGCAGGTGTCTGGAATCAGCCCCAGCATTTT	CASRSAGVWNQPQHF
TRBV5-1	many	15	TRBJ2-2	NA	TGCGCCAGCAGCTTGGGGGGCCTGAACACCGGGGAGCTGTTTTTT	CASSLGGLNTGELFF
TRBV3-1	many	11	TRBJ2-1	NA	TGTGCCAGCAGCCAAGATCTTGAGCAGTTCTTC	CASSQDLEQFF
TRBV12-3/TRBV12-4	many	13	TRBJ2-1	TRBD1	TGTGCCAGCAGACCAGACAGGGGAGGTGAGCAGTTCTTC	CASRPDRGGEQFF
TRBV24-1	medium-sized	16	TRBJ1-2	TRBD1	TGTGCCACCAGTGATCCCCAGACAGGGGGCGGCTATGGCTACACCTTC	CATSDPQTGGGYGYTF
TRBV7-2	NA	13	TRBJ2-2	NA	TGTGCCAGCAGCTTGATGAGCATCGGGGAGCTGTTTTTT	CASSLMSIGELFF
TRBV7-9	many	15	TRBJ1-6	NA	TGTGCCAGCAGCTTAGCGTCCCAGGGGAGGTCACCCCTCCACTTT	CASSLASQGRSPLHF
TRBV11-2	many	15	TRBJ2-4	TRBD1	TGTGCCAGCAGCTCCCGGGACAGTGCCAAAAACATTCAGTACTTC	CASSSRDSAKNIQYF
TRBV28	once	15	TRBJ2-7	TRBD1	TGTGCCAGCAGGGTCAACAGGGGGCGCTCCTACGAGCAGTACTTC	CASRVNRGRSYEQYF
TRBV20-1	many	16	TRBJ2-2	NA	TGCAGTGCTAGAGGGCACGGGACAAAGGGGCCCGGGGAGCTGTTTTTT	CSARGHGTKGPGELFF
TRBV5-1	many	16	TRBJ2-3	TRBD2	TGCGCCAGCAGCCGATGGGGACTAGCAAGCACAGATACGCAGTATTTT	CASSRWGLASTDTQYF
TRBV20-1	many	13	TRBJ2-3	NA	TGCAGTGCCCAGAAAGCGTCTTCGGGAACGCAGTATTTT	CSAQKASSGTQYF
TRBV6-5	once	18	TRBJ2-3	TRBD2	TGTGCCAGCAGTTCCATTATAATTAGCGGGGCTAGCACAGATACGCAGTATTTT	CASSSIIISGASTDTQYF
TRBV19	many	15	TRBJ2-3	NA	TGTGCCAGTAGTAGGGATCCAGGTAGCTCCAAGGCGCAGTATTTT	CASSRDPGSSKAQYF
TRBV6-9	medium-sized	15	TRBJ2-7	TRBD1	TGTGCCAGCAGTGAACTCCGGGACAGCCTCTACGAGCAGTACTTC	CASSELRDSLYEQYF
TRBV6-2/TRBV6-3	NA	13	TRBJ2-7	TRBD1	TGTGCCACCCGAGACAGGGCCGGTTGCGAGCAGTACTTC	CATRDRAGCEQYF
TRBV28	few	12	TRBJ1-1	NA	TGTGCCAGCAGTCGGGTACACACTGAAGCTTTCTTT	CASSRVHTEAFF
TRBV7-2	once	15	TRBJ2-7	NA	TGTGCCAGCAGCCCGTACCGGGCCTCAAAATACGAGCAGTACTTC	CASSPYRASKYEQYF
TRBV2	medium-sized	11	TRBJ2-3	NA	TGTGCCAGCAGTGAAATAGATACGCAGTATTTT	CASSEIDTQYF
TRBV20-1	once	15	TRBJ2-2	TRBD1	TGCAGTGCTTACTGGGACAGGGGGAACACCGGTGAGCTGGTTTTT	CSAYWDRGNTGELVF
TRBV2	NA	16	TRBJ2-1	TRBD2	TGTGCCAGCAGGACAGGACTAGCGGGAGGAAACAATGAGCAGTTCTTC	CASRTGLAGGNNEQFF
TRBV3-1	many	17	TRBJ1-4	TRBD1	TGTGCCAGCAGCTCGTCCTCCGGGACAGGGGACCCAGAAAAACTGTTTTTT	CASSSSSGTGDPEKLFF
TRBV28	NA	16	TRBJ1-5	NA	TGTGCCAGCAGTTTTTACAAGGAGGGGACTTATCAGCCCCAGCATTTT	CASSFYKEGTYQPQHF
TRBV11-2	many	11	TRBJ2-5	NA	TGTGCCAGCAGCATGAGGGAGACCCAGTACTTC	CASSMRETQYF
TRBV6-1	NA	14	TRBJ1-6	NA	TGTGCCAGCTCGGTTGGGTTCGAAAATTCACCCCTCCACTTT	CASSVGFENSPLHF
TRBV6-2/TRBV6-3	NA	14	TRBJ2-5	NA	TGTGCCAGCAGTTACGGCTCCCCGGGGGAGACCCAGTACTTC	CASSYGSPGETQYF
TRBV12-3/TRBV12-4	NA	15	TRBJ2-1	TRBD2	TGTGCCAGCAGCTTATCCAGCGGGAGCTACAATGAGCAGTTCTTC	CASSLSSGSYNEQFF
TRBV5-1	many	15	TRBJ1-1	TRBD1	TGCGCCAGCACCGACCCGGGACAGGGCCGTACTGAAGCTTTCTTT	CASTDPGQGRTEAFF
TRBV11-2	once	14	TRBJ2-3	TRBD2	TGTGCCAGCAGCTTGGGGGGGATCACAGATACTCAGTATTTT	CASSLGGITDTQYF
TRBV6-4	NA	15	TRBJ2-3	NA	TGTGCCAGCAGTGACTCGCCTAGCGGACAGACTACGCAGTATTTT	CASSDSPSGQTTQYF
TRBV4-1	many	15	TRBJ1-4	NA	TGCGCCAGCAGCCAAGAGGTGGGGGCGCCTGAAAAACTGTTTTTT	CASSQEVGAPEKLFF
TRBV28	once	19	TRBJ2-2	TRBD2	TGTGCCACCCAACTCCCCGTAGGTGTAGCGGGAGTGGGCACCGGGGAGCTGTTTTTT	CATQLPVGVAGVGTGELFF
TRBV2	NA	14	TRBJ2-7	NA	TGTGCCAGCAGTCAGACAGCCAGGTCCTACGAGCGGTACTTC	CASSQTARSYERYF
TRBV29-1	many	15	TRBJ2-3	TRBD1	TGCAGCGGCCAAGGGGGCGCCCCTGGCACAGATACGCAGTATTTT	CSGQGGAPGTDTQYF
TRBV7-9	many	13	TRBJ2-1	NA	TGTGCCAGCAGCCAGGGTTGGGTGGGTGAGCAGTTCTTC	CASSQGWVGEQFF
TRBV7-7	many	15	TRBJ2-2	TRBD2	TGTGCTAGCAGCTTAGCGGGGGCCGGCGCCGGGGAGCTGTTTTTT	CASSLAGAGAGELFF
TRBV25-1	many	12	TRBJ1-4	NA	TGTGCCAGGGGGGGAACTAATGAAAAACTGTTTTTT	CARGGTNEKLFF
TRBV7-2	NA	16	TRBJ2-5	TRBD2	TGTGCCAGCAGCTCCTCTAGCGGGAGTCGGGGGGCGACCCAGTACTTC	CASSSSSGSRGATQYF
TRBV28	many	15	TRBJ2-3	NA	TGTGCCAGCAGTTTTACATCGGCTAGCACAGATACGCAGTATTTT	CASSFTSASTDTQYF
TRBV27	many	18	TRBJ2-5	TRBD2	TGTGCCAGCAAGCGCCTCCGGCGGGGGGTTCAGGTACAAGAGACCCAGTACTTC	CASKRLRRGVQVQETQYF
TRBV9	many	14	TRBJ2-5	NA	TGTGCCAGCAGCGTAGAGCTCAAGGGGGAGACCCAGTACTTC	CASSVELKGETQYF
TRBV20-1	NA	14	TRBJ2-3	TRBD2	TGCAGTTCCGGACTAGCGGGCAGCACAGATACGCAGTATTTT	CSSGLAGSTDTQYF